This TCR beta chain was recorded in a study of cytomegalovirus exposure and HLA in healthy donors. Between the trimmed V and J ends, which lost 2 bases and 8 bases, there was a span of 16 bases. This CDR3 is 16 amino acids long. Germline lookup yields CDR1 SGHTA and CDR2 FQGNSA. It was healthy bone marrow donors who served as donors. PCR primers comprised 60 Vbeta and 13 Jbeta primers. Clones were sequenced by immunoSEQ multiplex PCR, and TCRdb holds only the in-frame ones, with some missing. The sample contains roughly 160,000 clones, over 70% of which appear only once. Points on this clone: Its antigen is not identified.

Broader study findings: Available immune exposure information covered CMV serostatus only. In an earlier analysis, productive rearrangement rates for most beta V segments clustered near 87% or 30%.

The chain joins TRBV7-2 to TRBJ1-6; TRBD1 is a possible D gene (6 bases). Sequenced input: PBMCs. The TCR comes from a young man in good health and CMV-seropositive. The CDR3 DNA reads TGTGCCAGCAGCTTAAACGTTAGGACAGTTGATTCACCCCTCCACTTT. Residues: CASSLNVRTVDSPLHF. The full variable domain, with the rest looked up from reference TRBV7-2 and TRBJ1-6, is GAGVSQSPSNKVTEKGKDVELRCDPISGHTALYWYRQSLGQGLEFLIYFQGNSAPDKSGLPSDRFSAERTGGSVSTLTIQRTQQEDSAVYLCASSLNVRTVDSPLHFGNGTRLTVT.